One and the same sample provided the 20 T cell receptor beta chains below, sequenced in a study of T cell responses to AZD1222 COVID-19 vaccine. Using immunoSEQ multiplex PCR, the repertoire was profiled, and TCRdb retains in-frame clones only, with some absent. The table has under 150,000 clones, more than 85% seen once. Sequenced here: peripheral blood, sampled on day 0 of AZD1222 vaccination. The receptor source for this set is an adult in good health.

This chain links TRBV10-3 with TRBJ1-1, with no clear D. The germline V and J ends were trimmed by 3 bases and 7 bases, with 9 bases remaining between them. The CDR3 is 12 amino acids. Germline V gene sequence: CDR1 ENHRY, CDR2 SYGVKD. CDR3 in amino acids: CAISETVSEAFF. The CDR3 nucleotides are TGTGCCATCAGTGAAACAGTAAGTGAAGCTTTCTTT.

V gene TRBV2 combines with J gene TRBJ1-1; no clear D gene. The germline V gene has CDR1 SNHLY and CDR2 FYNNEI. This CDR3 has 10 residues. V was pared by 7 bases and J by 1 base, with 1 base between. CDR3 residues: CASTNTEAFF. The CDR3 region has the DNA TGTGCCAGCACGAACACTGAAGCTTTCTTT. Supplemented by reference TRBV2 and TRBJ1-1, the full variable domain reads EPEVTQTPSHQVTQMGQEVILRCVPISNHLYFYWYRQILGQKVEFLVSFYNNEISEKSEIFDDQFSVERPDGSNFTLKIRSTKLEDSAMYFCASTNTEAFFGQGTRLTVV.

The gene calls are TRBV5-4 and TRBJ2-1, with 9 bases matching TRBD1. V lost 1 base and J lost 7; bases outside the gene matches: 6. The length of the CDR3 is 15 residues. Germline CDR1 and CDR2: SGHNT and YYREEE (reference sequence). CDR3 protein: CASSLHGQGRNEQFF. CDR3 coding DNA: TGTGCCAGCAGCTTGCACGGACAGGGGCGGAATGAGCAGTTCTTC.

The CDR3 DNA reads TGTGCCAGCAGCCCCCTCCAACCTATGGATGGCTACACCTTC. Encoded protein: CASSPLQPMDGYTF. The chain joins TRBV6-5 to TRBJ1-2, with D hard to call. Per germline, CDR1 MNHEY and CDR2 SVGAGI. The V end lost 6 bases, the J end lost 6 bases, and 17 bases lay between the germline ends. The CDR3 consists of 14 residues.

V gene TRBV5-1 combines with J gene TRBJ2-2; D gene unclear. CDR1 is SGHRS and CDR2 is YFSETQ in the germline V gene. Trimming shortened V by 0 bases and J by 4 bases, and 16 bases separated the two germline ends. The CDR3 sequence is 17 residues long. CDR3 sequence: CASSLGVVGQITGELFF. The CDR3 DNA sequence: TGCGCCAGCAGCTTGGGGGTGGTCGGGCAGATCACCGGGGAGCTGTTTTTT.

This chain joins TRBV7-9 and TRBJ1-1; no clear D gene. Germline V lookup: CDR1 SEHNR, CDR2 FQNEAQ (reference sequence). The CDR3 loop spans 12 amino acids. V lost 1 base and J 0 bases, leaving 0 bases between the germline ends. The CDR3 DNA reads as TGTGCCAGCAGCTTAGTGAACACTGAAGCTTTCTTT. This gives the protein CASSLVNTEAFF.

V gene TRBV4-1 combines with J gene TRBJ2-2; 10 positions agree with TRBD2. Germline trimming cut 4 bases from V and 2 bases from J; bases unmatched to any gene: 10. The V gene's germline CDR1 is MGHRA and CDR2 YSYEKL. This CDR3 is 18 amino acids long. CDR3 DNA sequence: TGCGCCAGCAGCCGAGTAGCGGGAGGACGATTTAACACCGGGGAGCTGTTTTTT. Translating it yields CASSRVAGGRFNTGELFF.

The chain links TRBV28 to TRBJ2-7, with 10 bases identical to TRBD2. Germline CDR1 reads MDHEN; CDR2 reads SYDVKM. J lost 4 bases, V lost 6 bases, and 6 bases had no gene match. The CDR3 has 14 amino acids. The CDR3 spells CASRLAGSGYEQYF. As DNA, the CDR3 is TGTGCCAGCAGACTAGCGGGGTCCGGGTACGAGCAGTACTTC.

This chain joins TRBV5-1 and TRBJ1-1; D is unresolved. CDR1 is SGHRS, CDR2 YFSETQ, per germline. The V end lost 0 bases, the J end lost 4 bases, and 16 bases lay between the germline ends. This CDR3 region has 16 residues. CDR3 residues: CASSLDGSRMGTEAFF. The CDR3, as DNA: TGCGCCAGCAGCTTGGATGGCAGTAGGATGGGCACTGAAGCTTTCTTT.

The chain uses TRBV10-3 and TRBJ1-2; possible D gene TRBD1, 5 bases. This CDR3 is built from 11 residues. The V end lost 3 bases, the J end lost 7 bases, and 6 bases lay between the germline ends. Per germline, CDR1 ENHRY and CDR2 SYGVKD. This CDR3 is CAISDTGGYTF. CDR3 bases: TGTGCCATCAGTGATACAGGTGGCTACACCTTC.

V and J are TRBV27 and TRBJ2-5; D unresolved. CDR1 and CDR2 from the germline V gene are MNHEY and SMNVEV (reference sequence). CDR3 length: 14 residues. V lost 6 bases and J 0 bases, leaving 11 bases between the germline ends. The CDR3 DNA is TGTGCCAGCAGCCCGATTGACCACCAAGAGACCCAGTACTTC. Translated, it gives CASSPIDHQETQYF.

This chain uses TRBV27 with TRBJ2-3; D unclear. This CDR3 is 14 amino acids long. The germline V gene encodes CDR1 MNHEY and CDR2 SMNVEV (reference sequence). The germline V and J ends were trimmed by 5 bases and 6 bases, with 15 bases remaining between them. Here the CDR3 reads CASSDDKPVDTQYF. Written as DNA, the CDR3 is TGTGCCAGCAGTGACGACAAGCCTGTGGATACGCAGTATTTT.

The chain recombines TRBV7-9 with TRBJ2-1, with TRBD2 identical over 10 bases. Germline V gene lookup returns CDR1 SEHNR and CDR2 FQNEAQ (reference sequence). V gave up 5 bases and J gave up 7 bases; unmatched junction bases: 8. The CDR3 is 15 residues long. The CDR3 protein is CASSRAGGPRNEQFF. The CDR3 DNA is TGTGCCAGCAGCCGAGCGGGAGGGCCGCGGAATGAGCAGTTCTTC.

The V call is TRBV19, the J call TRBJ2-1; TRBD2 matches at 8 bases. Losses at the gene ends were 8 bases for V and 10 bases for J; bases not matched to a gene: 13. Germline V CDR1 and CDR2: LNHDA, SQIVND (reference sequence). The CDR3 runs 14 residues. The CDR3 nucleotides are TGTGCCAGTTCCGGTTCGGGAGGGCCACGAGAGCAGTTCTTC. Translation: CASSGSGGPREQFF. Supplemented by reference TRBV19 and TRBJ2-1, the full variable domain reads DGGITQSPKYLFRKEGQNVTLSCEQNLNHDAMYWYRQDPGQGLRLIYYSQIVNDFQKGDIAEGYSVSREKKESFPLTVTSAQKNPTAFYLCASSGSGGPREQFFGPGTRLTVL.

This chain uses TRBV29-1 with TRBJ2-6, with TRBD1 as a possible D gene (5 bases). Trimming left V 3 bases short and J 0 bases short, with 12 bases between. Looked up from germline, CDR1 is SQVTM and CDR2 is ANQGSEA. The CDR3 is 16 amino acids. CDR3: CSVETDLNSGANVLTF. The CDR3 coding sequence is TGCAGCGTTGAGACAGACCTTAACTCTGGGGCCAACGTCCTGACTTTC.

V and J are TRBV7-8 and TRBJ1-1; tentative D call: TRBD1 (5 bases). CDR1 is SGHVS, CDR2 FQNEAQ, per germline. V lost 0 bases and J 4 bases, leaving 6 bases between the germline ends. The CDR3 has 13 amino acids. This chain's CDR3 is CASSLAGVTEAFF. CDR3 nucleotide sequence: TGTGCCAGCAGCTTAGCGGGGGTCACTGAAGCTTTCTTT.

This chain links TRBV5-6 with TRBJ2-7, with TRBD1 matching 8 bases. The CDR3 is 16 amino acids. The ends lost 4 bases at V and 3 bases at J; junction bases unmatched: 12. Per germline, CDR1 SGHDT and CDR2 YYEEEE. The CDR3 region has the DNA TGTGCCAGCAGCGATACCCCCGGACAGGGCAACTACGAGCAGTACTTC. Protein product: CASSDTPGQGNYEQYF.

This chain links TRBV7-8 with TRBJ2-7; weak D call: TRBD2 (6 bases). This CDR3 is built from 13 residues. Germline-derived CDR1 and CDR2 are SGHVS and FQNEAQ. Trimming took off 5 bases at V and 2 bases at J, with 10 bases between the two ends. The CDR3 sequence is CASSPGGPYEQYF. Written as DNA, the CDR3 is TGTGCCAGCAGCCCCGGAGGGCCCTACGAGCAGTACTTC.

This clone appeared once. The chain has TRBV7-3 and TRBJ2-3; the D call may be TRBD1 or TRBD2 (5 bases each). The CDR3 covers 15 residues. Per the germline V gene, CDR1 is SGHTA and CDR2 is FQGTGA. The ends were cut back, 3 bases at V and 3 bases at J, with 13 bases in the middle. The CDR3 nucleotides are TGTGCCAGCAGCTTTTCCGGGACGCCTACAGATACGCAGTATTTT. Translation: CASSFSGTPTDTQYF.

The chain recombines TRBV28 with TRBJ1-4; 9 bases fit TRBD1. V lost 4 bases and J lost 8; bases outside the gene matches: 11. The CDR3 is 16 amino acids. The germline gives CDR1 MDHEN, CDR2 SYDVKM. CDR3 in DNA: TGTGCCAGCAGTTCCCCCGAGGGACAGGGATACGAAAAACTGTTTTTT. The encoded protein is CASSSPEGQGYEKLFF.